This T cell receptor (beta chain) stems from a study of technical replicates of blood from a handful of donors. This CDR3 region has 15 residues. Germline CDR1 and CDR2: SGHDT and YYEEEE. V was trimmed by 1 base and J by 9 bases, leaving 14 bases between them. Measured with immunoSEQ multiplex PCR; TCRdb has only the in-frame clones, and not every one. Of tens of thousands of clones in the sample, roughly nine tenths were seen once. J is TRBJ1-6 and V is TRBV5-6; no clear D. Material: T cells isolated from PBMCs. The receptor's source is a human donor in good health. The CDR3 loop reads CASSLMEGIGSPLHF. The CDR3 DNA is TGTGCCAGCAGCTTGATGGAGGGTATTGGTTCACCCCTCCACTTT.